The T cell receptor (beta chain) described here comes from a study of blood T cell repertoires in COVID-19. This clone has a handful of counts. CDR3 length: 14 amino acids. Trimming pared 6 bases from V and 0 bases from J, leaving 8 bases between. This table comes from immunoSEQ multiplex PCR, and its TCRdb copy is limited to in-frame clones, with some not included. The repertoire includes approximately 320,000 clones, roughly 85% of them detected once, and 7.2% sits in the top ten. Sequenced input: peripheral blood. The sequence derives from a human donor in a cohort sampled during active COVID-19. This sequence joins TRBV6-7 and TRBJ1-4; D is unclear. TRBV6-7 is an ORF for which the function is uncertain. The CDR3 bases are TGTGCCAGCAGCCTTATTGCAACTAATGAAAAACTGTTTTTT. It encodes CASSLIATNEKLFF.